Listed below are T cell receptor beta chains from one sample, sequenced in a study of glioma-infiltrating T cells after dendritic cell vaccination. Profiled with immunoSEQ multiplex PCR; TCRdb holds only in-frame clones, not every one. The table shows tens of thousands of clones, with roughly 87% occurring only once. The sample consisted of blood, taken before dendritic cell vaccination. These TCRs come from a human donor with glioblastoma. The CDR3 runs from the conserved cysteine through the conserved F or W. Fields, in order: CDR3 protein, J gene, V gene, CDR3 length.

CDR3 protein: CASSVDGQGGQPQHF
J gene: TRBJ1-5
V gene: TRBV9
CDR3 length: 15

CDR3 protein: CASGGQGGEKLFF
J gene: TRBJ1-4
V gene: TRBV2
CDR3 length: 13

CDR3 protein: CASSIAGWTDTQYF
J gene: TRBJ2-3
V gene: TRBV5-8
CDR3 length: 14

CDR3 protein: CASSVGVARWGETQYF
J gene: TRBJ2-5
V gene: TRBV9
CDR3 length: 16

CDR3 protein: CASSQGPRGSHGYTF
J gene: TRBJ1-2
V gene: TRBV4-1
CDR3 length: 15

CDR3 protein: CASSLSPIANTGELFF
J gene: TRBJ2-2
V gene: TRBV7-2
CDR3 length: 16

CDR3 protein: CASSPFSANYGYTF
J gene: TRBJ1-2
V gene: TRBV18
CDR3 length: 14

CDR3 protein: CASSWNSATNEKLFF
J gene: TRBJ1-4
V gene: TRBV27
CDR3 length: 15

CDR3 protein: CASSLDAGLTDTQYF
J gene: TRBJ2-3
V gene: TRBV5-1
CDR3 length: 15

CDR3 protein: CTSSPNPDRTHGNNYGYTF
J gene: TRBJ1-2
V gene: TRBV1
CDR3 length: 19

CDR3 protein: CASSGDRGLPRAYEQYF
J gene: TRBJ2-7
V gene: TRBV6-1
CDR3 length: 17

CDR3 protein: CASSPSPQGAYEQYF
J gene: TRBJ2-7
V gene: TRBV5-1
CDR3 length: 15

CDR3 protein: CASSLGAAGPDTQYF
J gene: TRBJ2-3
V gene: TRBV5-1
CDR3 length: 15

CDR3 protein: CASSLGVIRGANVLTF
J gene: TRBJ2-6
V gene: TRBV5-4
CDR3 length: 16

CDR3 protein: CASSYSTGGTEAFF
J gene: TRBJ1-1
V gene: TRBV6-5
CDR3 length: 14

CDR3 protein: CASSLGGTFNQPQHF
J gene: TRBJ1-5
V gene: TRBV6-5
CDR3 length: 15

CDR3 protein: CASSRGASGVHEQFF
J gene: TRBJ2-1
V gene: TRBV5-1
CDR3 length: 15

CDR3 protein: CASRSTPFASTDTQYF
J gene: TRBJ2-3
V gene: TRBV5-8
CDR3 length: 16

CDR3 protein: CAISEPTSGSGDTATSTDTQYF
J gene: TRBJ2-3
V gene: TRBV10-3
CDR3 length: 22

CDR3 protein: CASSPTGSLNEQFF
J gene: TRBJ2-1
V gene: TRBV18
CDR3 length: 14

CDR3 protein: CASSQGTGEGTQYF
J gene: TRBJ2-3
V gene: TRBV11-3
CDR3 length: 14

CDR3 protein: CASRAGQGITEAFF
J gene: TRBJ1-1
V gene: TRBV6-1
CDR3 length: 14

CDR3 protein: CASSSGNYGYTF
J gene: TRBJ1-2
V gene: TRBV5-1
CDR3 length: 12

CDR3 protein: CASSRSGGDHEQYF
J gene: TRBJ2-7
V gene: TRBV7-9
CDR3 length: 14

CDR3 protein: CASSLRRGRDAGELFF
J gene: TRBJ2-2
V gene: TRBV5-6
CDR3 length: 16

CDR3 protein: CASTGFEKLFF
J gene: TRBJ1-4
V gene: TRBV6-6
CDR3 length: 11

CDR3 protein: CASSVARTGGQETQYF
J gene: TRBJ2-5
V gene: TRBV9
CDR3 length: 16

CDR3 protein: CASSGRQGNYGYTF
J gene: TRBJ1-2
V gene: TRBV6-1
CDR3 length: 14

CDR3 protein: CASSSSGQAAYEQYF
J gene: TRBJ2-7
V gene: TRBV6-1
CDR3 length: 15

CDR3 protein: CASSGPGPNSPLHF
J gene: TRBJ1-6
V gene: TRBV7-9
CDR3 length: 14

CDR3 protein: CASSYATTGESEKLFF
J gene: TRBJ1-4
V gene: TRBV6-5
CDR3 length: 16

CDR3 protein: CASSFQGAIGETQYF
J gene: TRBJ2-5
V gene: TRBV5-1
CDR3 length: 15

CDR3 protein: CASSPGTGGEREQYF
J gene: TRBJ2-7
V gene: TRBV5-1
CDR3 length: 15

CDR3 protein: CASSPGRGQGTAWGNTEAFF
J gene: TRBJ1-1
V gene: TRBV27
CDR3 length: 20

CDR3 protein: CASSPPRTGAADTQYF
J gene: TRBJ2-3
V gene: TRBV7-9
CDR3 length: 16

CDR3 protein: CASSGRDRGFFIGGYTF
J gene: TRBJ1-2
V gene: TRBV9
CDR3 length: 17

CDR3 protein: CASSRRDSPSGANVLTF
J gene: TRBJ2-6
V gene: TRBV7-2
CDR3 length: 17

CDR3 protein: CASSVSSGGGTGELFF
J gene: TRBJ2-2
V gene: TRBV9
CDR3 length: 16

CDR3 protein: CASSQEGGMTDTQYF
J gene: TRBJ2-3
V gene: TRBV4-1
CDR3 length: 15

CDR3 protein: CASSPRSVSGGMGEQFF
J gene: TRBJ2-1
V gene: TRBV9
CDR3 length: 17

CDR3 protein: CASRRGESGNTIYF
J gene: TRBJ1-3
V gene: TRBV7-9
CDR3 length: 14

CDR3 protein: CASSLQGNTGELFF
J gene: TRBJ2-2
V gene: TRBV5-4
CDR3 length: 14

CDR3 protein: CASSLELGKGWNGYTF
J gene: TRBJ1-2
V gene: TRBV7-9
CDR3 length: 16